This T cell receptor beta chain was sequenced in a study of T cells after posttransplantation cyclophosphamide. This related bone marrow graft donor gave peripheral blood on the day of marrow donation. General study points: Recipient CMV seropositivity and CMV reactivation strongly tracked TRB clonality.

Libraries were prepared by immunoSEQ multiplex PCR; TCRdb keeps only in-frame clonotypes and omits some of them. The table has about 28,000 clones, 86% seen once. A note on this clone: Its target is unknown.

The sequenced sample was PBMCs. The sequence was obtained from a man aged 45-65 years.

CDR3 in amino acids: CASSPTSGNTEAFF. The CDR3 region has the DNA TGTGCCAGCAGCCCGACGTCGGGGAACACTGAAGCTTTCTTT. V is TRBV9 and J is TRBJ1-1; D not resolved. Germline V gene sequence: CDR1 SGDLS, CDR2 YYNGEE. The CDR3 length is 14 residues. Deletions cut 4 bases from V and 1 base from J, with 11 bases between.